What follows is one TCR beta chain and its context. The ends were cut back, 0 bases at V and 4 bases at J, with 15 bases in the middle. This CDR3 has 16 amino acids. In germline, CDR1 is LNHNV, CDR2 YYDKDF (reference sequence). This entry comes from a study of T cell responses to AZD1222 COVID-19 vaccine. Sequencing was performed with immunoSEQ multiplex PCR; in TCRdb, only in-frame clones are kept and a portion is missing. Of 100,000 to 150,000 clones listed, about 79% are singletons. Sequenced material: peripheral blood, taken 28 days after the second AZD1222 dose. The clonotype originates from an adult who received the AZD1222 COVID-19 vaccine. The chain combines TRBV15 with TRBJ1-2, with D possibly TRBD1 on 5 matching bases. CDR3 DNA: TGTGCCACCAGCAGAGATCGGGAGGGGTATAGCTATGGCTACACCTTC. This codes for CATSRDREGYSYGYTF. The variable domain in full, with the rest retrieved from reference TRBV15 and TRBJ1-2, is DAMVIQNPRYQVTQFGKPVTLSCSQTLNHNVMYWYQQKSSQAPKLLFHYYDKDFNNEADTPDNFQSRRPNTSFCFLDIRSPGLGDTAMYLCATSRDREGYSYGYTFGSGTRLTVV.